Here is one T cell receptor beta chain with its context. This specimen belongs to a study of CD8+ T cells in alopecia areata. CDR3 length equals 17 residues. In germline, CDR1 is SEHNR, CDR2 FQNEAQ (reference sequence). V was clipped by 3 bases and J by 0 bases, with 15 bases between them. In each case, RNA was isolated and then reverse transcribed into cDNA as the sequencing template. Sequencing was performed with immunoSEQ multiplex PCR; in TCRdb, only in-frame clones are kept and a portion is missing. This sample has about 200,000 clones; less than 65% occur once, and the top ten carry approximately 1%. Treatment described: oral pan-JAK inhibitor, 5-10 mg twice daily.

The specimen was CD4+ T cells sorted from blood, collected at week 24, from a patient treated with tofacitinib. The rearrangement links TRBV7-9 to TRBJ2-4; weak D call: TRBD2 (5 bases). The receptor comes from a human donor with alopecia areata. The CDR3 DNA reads TGTGCCAGCAGCTTCGACCCCCTCGGGATAGCCAAAAACATTCAGTACTTC. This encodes CASSFDPLGIAKNIQYF. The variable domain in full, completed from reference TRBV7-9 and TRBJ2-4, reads DTGVSQNPRHKITKRGQNVTFRCDPISEHNRLYWYRQTLGQGPEFLTYFQNEAQLEKSRLLSDRFSAERPKGSFSTLEIQRTEQGDSAMYLCASSFDPLGIAKNIQYFGAGTRLSVL.